Listed below are T cell receptor beta chains from one sample, sequenced in a study of neoadjuvant anti-PD-1 for oral cavity cancer. Here immunoSEQ multiplex PCR was the method, and the copy in TCRdb shows in-frame clones only, minus some. The table shows 10,000 to 15,000 clones, with about 64% occurring only once. This material consisted of PBMCs, taken after nivolumab (anti-PD-1) treatment. The receptors shown here come from a person between 40 and 85 years old with oral cavity squamous cell carcinoma. Both conserved end residues are part of each CDR3.

12 TRBJ1-4 TRBV2 CASRQGPEKLFF
13 TRBJ1-2 TRBV7-9 CASSRPGGGGYTF
16 TRBJ2-7 TRBV5-4 CASSTSTSGRANEQYF
14 TRBJ2-3 TRBV2 CARTRGDSTDTQYF
15 TRBJ1-2 TRBV27 CASSLRRDRGFLLTF
15 TRBJ2-5 TRBV28 CASSTHRRGRETQYF
15 TRBJ2-7 TRBV5-1 CASRIDPASSYEQYF
15 TRBJ2-2 TRBV5-5 CASSPGTLNTGELFF
13 TRBJ2-2 TRBV5-1 CASNPTLTGELFF
15 TRBJ2-7 TRBV6-5 CASSYSLAGVYEQYF
12 TRBJ2-1 TRBV7-8 CASSLSLNEQFF
11 TRBJ2-1 TRBV19 CASRGYNEQFF
15 TRBJ2-7 TRBV19 CASSKGWTGFYEQYF
15 TRBJ2-1 TRBV18 CASSPGLQDYNEQFF
14 TRBJ1-1 TRBV7-2 CASSFTAMNTEAFF
15 TRBJ2-7 TRBV2 CASSVIPRTDYEQYF
14 TRBJ2-5 TRBV9 CASSPRERSETQYF
16 TRBJ2-1 TRBV2 CASTLITSGLYNEQFF
16 TRBJ2-2 TRBV27 CASSFVQEVYTGELFF
15 TRBJ1-1 TRBV29-1 CSVGSRQGANTEAFF
13 TRBJ2-7 TRBV10-2 CASSEQRPYEQYF
15 TRBJ2-2 TRBV6-6 CASSYSRQGYGELFF
13 TRBJ1-4 TRBV29-1 CSGPRLRVGKLFF
12 TRBJ1-1 TRBV6-5 CASSTASTEAFF
13 TRBJ2-7 TRBV28 CASLNTVTYEQYF
12 TRBJ2-2 TRBV30 CAWAGGSGELFF
14 TRBJ2-7 TRBV6-5 CASRSSGRPREQYF
15 TRBJ2-7 TRBV5-8 CASSWGDRLIHEQYF
12 TRBJ2-7 TRBV18 CASSPEPYEQYF
14 TRBJ2-7 TRBV27 CASSIQGASWEQYF
12 TRBJ2-1 TRBV19 CASENRYNEQFF